These 28 T cell receptor beta chains originate from one sample sequenced in a study of T-cell memory formation after mild COVID-19. MiXCR was run by TCRdb on the 5' RACE reads, yielding one entry per CDR3 protein. The repertoire holds about 470,000 distinct CDR3 sequences, 18% seen once, with approximately 13% in the top ten. Input material: PBMCs or a T cell subset sorted from them (not recorded which). The source of these receptors is an adult woman who had mild COVID-19 (a few samples of this study predate the infection). Cell type and time point are not known.

In its sample, this clonotype was seen a few times. This sequence joins TRBV10-3 and TRBJ1-4; TRBD1 is a possible D gene (6 bases). Germline loops: CDR1 ENHRY, CDR2 SYGVKD. This CDR3 region has 16 residues. V was shortened by 4 bases and J by 4 bases, with 16 bases between the two germline ends. The CDR3 region has the DNA TGTGCCATCAGTGCCGGGACACCAGGTCATAATGAAAAACTGTTTTTT. As protein: CAISAGTPGHNEKLFF.

This chain joins TRBV20-1 and TRBJ1-1, with a weak D call TRBD1 (5 bases). The CDR3 covers 11 residues. The V gene's germline CDR1 is DFQATT and CDR2 SNEGSKA (reference sequence). V gave up 6 bases and J gave up 6 bases, with 11 bases separating them. Written as DNA, the CDR3 is TGCAGTGCAGGGGCAATGGCTGAAGCTTTCTTT. This encodes CSAGAMAEAFF.

The chain couples TRBV18 to TRBJ1-3; D remains unclear. The V end was cut by 3 bases, the J end by 3 bases, with 15 bases between. This CDR3 has 16 amino acids. Germline CDR1 is KGHSH and CDR2 is LQKENI. CDR3 nucleotides: TGTGCCAGCTCACCTGCGGGCAGGCCTATTGGAAACACCATATATTTT. Translating it yields CASSPAGRPIGNTIYF. The variable domain in full, completed from reference TRBV18 and TRBJ1-3, reads NAGVMQNPRHLVRRRGQEARLRCSPMKGHSHVYWYRQLPEEGLKFMVYLQKENIIDESGMPKERFSAEFPKEGPSILRIQQVVRGDSAAYFCASSPAGRPIGNTIYFGEGSWLTVV.

The sample holds a few counts of this clonotype. The chain couples TRBV11-2 to TRBJ1-1; D is undetermined. The CDR3 is 15 amino acids. CDR1 SGHAT and CDR2 FQNNGV come from the germline V gene. V was clipped by 2 bases and J by 3 bases, with 13 bases between them. CDR3 nucleotides: TGTGCCAGCAGCTTACACGTTCAGGTGCACACTGAAGCTTTCTTT. Translation: CASSLHVQVHTEAFF.

CDR3 residues: CASSSRQSLNTEAFF. For the CDR3, the DNA is TGTGCCAGCAGTTCTAGGCAGAGCCTTAACACTGAAGCTTTCTTT. The V call is TRBV12-3 or TRBV12-4, the J call TRBJ1-1; D ambiguous. The CDR3 totals 15 residues. Trimming stripped 4 bases from V and 2 bases from J, with 14 bases between.

This clonotype was found a few times. The genes are TRBV7-9 and TRBJ2-5; 9 bases are a match to TRBD2. The CDR3 is made up of 14 amino acids. Germline V gene data show CDR1 as SEHNR and CDR2 as FQNEAQ (reference sequence). Trimming took 5 bases from V and 5 from J; bases not matched to a gene: 6. The CDR3 region has the DNA TGTGCCAGCAGCATTAGCGGGAGCGTCGAGACCCAGTACTTC. As protein: CASSISGSVETQYF.

The chain has TRBV7-9 and TRBJ2-2; D possibly corresponds to TRBD1 (6 bases). This CDR3 spans 14 amino acids. CDR1 is SEHNR, CDR2 FQNEAQ, per germline (reference sequence). Trimming took off 4 bases at V and 4 bases at J, with 10 bases between the two ends. This chain's CDR3 is CASSSRTVTGELFF. The CDR3 DNA reads as TGTGCCAGCAGCTCACGGACAGTCACCGGGGAGCTGTTTTTT.

This clonotype was detected many times. This chain connects TRBV5-1 to TRBJ2-2, with TRBD1 identical over 7 bases. The J segment lost 7 bases and the V segment lost 2 bases, leaving 5 bases of the junction unmatched. CDR3 length: 14 amino acids. Looked up from germline, CDR1 is SGHRS and CDR2 is YFSETQ. CDR3 sequence reads: CASSFDRVGGELFF. In nucleotides, the CDR3 is TGCGCCAGCAGCTTTGACAGGGTTGGCGGGGAGCTGTTTTTT. Full variable domain (missing parts from reference TRBV5-1 and TRBJ2-2): KAGVTQTPRYLIKTRGQQVTLSCSPISGHRSVSWYQQTPGQGLQFLFEYFSETQRNKGNFPGRFSGRQFSNSRSEMNVSTLELGDSALYLCASSFDRVGGELFFGEGSRLTVL.

The sample holds a few counts of this clonotype. The V gene is TRBV29-1, the J gene TRBJ1-1; 7 bases are a match to TRBD1. The CDR3 length is 14 residues. CDR1 and CDR2 (germline): SQVTM, ANQGSEA. The V and J ends lost 5 bases and 2 bases, in that order; junction bases with no gene match: 8. In DNA form, the CDR3 reads TGCAGCGTTCTTGACAGGGTGGTAAACACTGAAGCTTTCTTT. This codes for CSVLDRVVNTEAFF. The whole variable domain, filled in from reference TRBV29-1 and TRBJ1-1, reads SAVISQKPSRDICQRGTSLTIQCQVDSQVTMMFWYRQQPGQSLTLIATANQGSEATYESGFVIDKFPISRPNLTFSTLTVSNMSPEDSSIYLCSVLDRVVNTEAFFGQGTRLTVV.

This chain links TRBV24-1 with TRBJ2-5; 7 nucleotides align to TRBD1. V lost 2 bases and J lost 0; bases outside the gene matches: 5. This CDR3 has 16 residues. The V gene's germline CDR1 is KGHDR and CDR2 SFDVKD. CDR3 sequence: CATSDWGTEDQETQYF. The CDR3 DNA reads TGTGCCACCAGTGATTGGGGGACAGAAGACCAAGAGACCCAGTACTTC.

This chain links TRBV30 with TRBJ1-2, with D perhaps TRBD1 (5 bases). The CDR3 loop spans 13 amino acids. Germline CDR1 and CDR2: GTSNPN and SVGIG (reference sequence). V was clipped by 0 bases and J by 6 bases, with 11 bases between them. Written as DNA, the CDR3 is TGTGCCTGGAGTGTATCCAGGGCCCATGGCTACACCTTC. Amino acid sequence: CAWSVSRAHGYTF.

This clonotype has ten or more counts. The V gene is TRBV5-1, the J gene TRBJ2-6; D is unresolved. Germline CDR1 SGHRS, CDR2 YFSETQ. The CDR3 has 16 amino acids. V lost 0 bases and J lost 0, with 7 bases in between. DNA of the CDR3: TGCGCCAGCAGCTTGGCGTTAGACTCTGGGGCCAACGTCCTGACTTTC. Its protein product is CASSLALDSGANVLTF.

This chain connects TRBV29-1 to TRBJ2-7; the D gene is possibly TRBD2 (5 bases). The germline V gene has CDR1 SQVTM and CDR2 ANQGSEA. CDR3 size: 14 residues. V lost 0 bases, J lost 9 bases, and 18 bases lay in between. CDR3 in amino acids: CSVEDRSRNSGQYF. The CDR3 nucleotides are TGCAGCGTTGAAGATCGTTCTAGGAACAGCGGGCAGTACTTC.

This clonotype was found a few times. The chain joins TRBV20-1 to TRBJ2-7; 8 bases fit TRBD2. The J segment lost 3 bases and the V segment lost 3 bases, leaving 4 bases of the junction unmatched. CDR3 length: 13 residues. Germline lookup yields CDR1 DFQATT and CDR2 SNEGSKA (reference sequence). This CDR3 reads CSARGSGSYEQYF. DNA of the CDR3: TGCAGTGCTAGGGGGAGCGGGAGCTACGAGCAGTACTTC.

The V gene is TRBV7-8, the J gene TRBJ2-7, with TRBD2 matching over 7 bases. This CDR3 contains 18 residues. J gave up 1 base and V 5 bases, and 17 bases lay outside the gene matches. Per the germline V gene, CDR1 is SGHVS and CDR2 is FQNEAQ. The chain's CDR3 is CASSNRWIGRGKSYEQYF. CDR3 DNA: TGTGCCAGCAGCAATAGGTGGATTGGGAGGGGAAAGTCCTACGAGCAGTACTTC.

This clonotype has ten or more counts. The gene calls are TRBV4-2 and TRBJ2-7; D call uncertain. From germline, CDR1 is LGHNA and CDR2 YNFKEQ. V lost 1 base, J lost 7 bases, and 5 bases lay in between. This CDR3 has 11 residues. CDR3 sequence: CASSQAKEQYF. As DNA, the CDR3 is TGTGCCAGCAGCCAAGCGAAGGAGCAGTACTTC.

The rearrangement joins TRBV14 to TRBJ2-3, with 11 bases that match TRBD2. Germline V gives CDR1 SGHDN, CDR2 FVKESK. The CDR3 sequence is 16 residues long. Trimming cost V 4 bases and J 4 bases; bases outside gene matches: 7. The CDR3, as DNA: TGTGCCAGCAGCCTTCTGACTAGCGGGGCAGCAGATACGCAGTATTTT. It yields the protein CASSLLTSGAADTQYF.

The chain employs TRBV7-2 and TRBJ2-6; TRBD2 is a possible D gene (6 bases). The CDR3 covers 18 residues. Germline CDR1 and CDR2: SGHTA and FQGNSA. The V and J ends lost 3 bases and 1 base respectively, with 16 bases between them. CDR3 in DNA: TGTGCCAGCAGCTTCCAGGGACTGGGTTATTCTGGGGCCAACGTCCTGACTTTC. Protein sequence: CASSFQGLGYSGANVLTF.

This clonotype was picked up a small number of times. The chain combines TRBV3-1 with TRBJ2-7; D is perhaps TRBD1 or TRBD2 (5 bases each). Germline lookup yields CDR1 LGHDT and CDR2 YNNKEL (reference sequence). There are 15 residues in the CDR3. The ends were cut back, 4 bases at V and 3 bases at J, with 16 bases in the middle. CDR3 nucleotides: TGTGCCAGCAGCCGTTCCGGGACCACCATCTACGAGCAGTACTTC. It is translated as CASSRSGTTIYEQYF.

The gene calls are TRBV5-4 and TRBJ2-2; 13 positions match TRBD2. Germline assignment: CDR1 SGHNT and CDR2 YYREEE (reference sequence). The length of the CDR3 is 18 residues. V was clipped by 4 bases and J by 6 bases; unmatched bases: 12. CDR3 bases: TGTGCCAGCAGCCTCGAATCACTAGCGGGAGGGAGCGCCGGGGAGCTGTTTTTT. Its translation: CASSLESLAGGSAGELFF. Looking up the rest from reference TRBV5-4 and TRBJ2-2 gives the full variable domain: ETGVTQSPTHLIKTRGQQVTLRCSSQSGHNTVSWYQQALGQGPQFIFQYYREEENGRGNFPPRFSGLQFPNYSSELNVNALELDDSALYLCASSLESLAGGSAGELFFGEGSRLTVL.

This clonotype has more than one count but fewer than ten. The gene calls are TRBV25-1 and TRBJ2-1, with 13 nucleotides matching TRBD2. The CDR3 is 16 amino acids. The ends lost 3 bases at V and 7 bases at J; junction bases unmatched: 6. Germline V lookup: CDR1 MGHDK, CDR2 SYGVNS. CDR3 loop: CASSDPRLAGGNEQFF. The CDR3 nucleotides are TGTGCCAGCAGTGACCCCAGACTAGCGGGAGGAAATGAGCAGTTCTTC. Full variable domain (rest looked up from reference TRBV25-1 and TRBJ2-1): EADIYQTPRYLVIGTGKKITLECSQTMGHDKMYWYQQDPGMELHLIHYSYGVNSTEKGDLSSESTVSRIRTEHFPLTLESARPSHTSQYLCASSDPRLAGGNEQFFGPGTRLTVL.

This chain uses TRBV12-3 or TRBV12-4 with TRBJ1-2, with a tentative D call TRBD1 (6 bases). Trimming took 1 base from V and 8 from J, leaving 17 bases between them. The CDR3 totals 15 residues. CDR3 sequence reads: CASSLGAGAYKGYTF. The CDR3 DNA is TGTGCCAGCAGTTTAGGCGCAGGGGCCTACAAAGGCTACACCTTC.

This clonotype occurred a few times. The chain carries TRBV9 and TRBJ1-3; a weak D match, TRBD1 (5 bases). The CDR3 is 17 amino acids. Trimming removed 4 bases at V and 0 bases at J, with 17 bases between. CDR1 and CDR2 from the germline V gene are SGDLS and YYNGEE. The CDR3 region has the DNA TGTGCCAGCAGCAGGACACGGCGAACCGACTCTGGAAACACCATATATTTT. Amino acid sequence: CASSRTRRTDSGNTIYF.

This clonotype came up a few times. The chain recombines TRBV20-1 with TRBJ1-1; TRBD1 might be the D (6 bases). There are 15 residues in the CDR3. V was shortened by 3 bases and J by 1 base, with 15 bases between the two germline ends. Per the germline V gene, CDR1 is DFQATT and CDR2 is SNEGSKA (reference sequence). CDR3 coding DNA: TGCAGTGCTAGTGGGGCGGGACACGCGAACACTGAAGCTTTCTTT. Encoded protein: CSASGAGHANTEAFF.

This clonotype was counted many times. The CDR3 is CASSQDPTGSYEQYF. The CDR3 coding sequence is TGTGCCAGCAGCCAAGATCCCACAGGCTCCTACGAGCAGTACTTC. The chain links TRBV4-2 to TRBJ2-7, with D perhaps TRBD1 (5 bases). V lost 0 bases to trimming and J lost 0 bases, with 9 bases between them. Germline lookup yields CDR1 LGHNA and CDR2 YNFKEQ. This CDR3 spans 15 amino acids.

J is TRBJ2-7 and V is TRBV5-6, with D tentatively TRBD1 or TRBD2 (5 bases each). Germline values: CDR1 SGHDT, CDR2 YYEEEE. V was clipped by 6 bases and J by 3 bases, with 22 bases between them. CDR3 length: 16 residues. CDR3: CASTPDRGPDLYEQYF. DNA for the CDR3: TGTGCCAGCACCCCGGATCGGGGACCCGACCTCTACGAGCAGTACTTC.

This clonotype has a handful of counts. The chain joins TRBV5-1 to TRBJ2-7; TRBD1 matches 10 bases. The germline CDR1 and CDR2 sequences are SGHRS and YFSETQ. The CDR3 is made up of 16 amino acids. V shed 0 bases, J shed 3 bases, and the junction held 6 bases outside the gene matches. The CDR3 coding sequence is TGCGCCAGCAGCTTGGCGGTAGGGACAGGGGACTACGAGCAGTACTTC. This codes for CASSLAVGTGDYEQYF.

The chain joins TRBV20-1 to TRBJ1-1; TRBD1 might be the D (6 bases). V was cut by 6 bases and J by 1 base, with 15 bases left in between. The CDR3 length is 14 residues. CDR1 is DFQATT, CDR2 SNEGSKA, per germline (reference sequence). The CDR3 region is CSAPTRGANTEAFF. CDR3 sequence (DNA): TGCAGTGCCCCGACCAGGGGAGCGAACACTGAAGCTTTCTTT.